Here is one T cell receptor beta chain with its context. The antigen is undetermined. This sample was taken from a study of shared clonotypes between healthy human individuals. Study-wide context: Plates per donor: three CD4 naive, three CD4 memory, two CD8 naive, one CD8 memory. Study outcomes and limitations: It was the non-shared clonotypes that had lower generation probabilities than clonotypes shared by all four donors.

Trimming took off 7 bases at V and 3 bases at J, with 7 bases between the two ends. The length of the CDR3 is 11 residues. Germline-derived CDR1 and CDR2 are ENHRY and SYGVKD. Genomic DNA of each subset was evenly split across several immunoSEQ plates. When replicate PCRs were run on sorted subsets, they used around 200 ng DNA, 28,000 or so T cell genomes. Here immunoSEQ multiplex PCR was the method, and the copy in TCRdb shows in-frame clones only, minus some. This table has 950,000 to 1,300,000 clones, around 76% appearing once. The sequence was obtained from a man aged 18 to 35 in good health. The chain recombines TRBV10-3 with TRBJ2-7; D is unresolved. Input material: memory CD4+ T cells sorted from blood. Documented subset: CD45RA-negative fraction. Here the CDR3 reads CAIKEFYEQYF. DNA of the CDR3: TGTGCCATCAAGGAGTTCTACGAGCAGTACTTC.